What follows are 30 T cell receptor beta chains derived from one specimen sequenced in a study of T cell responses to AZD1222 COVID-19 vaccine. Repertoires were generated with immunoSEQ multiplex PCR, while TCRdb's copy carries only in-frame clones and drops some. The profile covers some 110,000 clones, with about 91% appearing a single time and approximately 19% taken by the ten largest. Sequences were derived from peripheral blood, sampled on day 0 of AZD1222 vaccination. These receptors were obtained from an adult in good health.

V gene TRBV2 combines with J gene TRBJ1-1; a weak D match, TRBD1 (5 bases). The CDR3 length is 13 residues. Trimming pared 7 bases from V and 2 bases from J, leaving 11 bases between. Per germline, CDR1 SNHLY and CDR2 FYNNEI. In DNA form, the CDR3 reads TGTGCCAGCATTATTCAGGGTAACACTGAAGCTTTCTTT. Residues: CASIIQGNTEAFF.

CDR3 loop: CASSPGESQPQHF. The CDR3 DNA reads TGTGCCAGCTCACCCGGGGAAAGTCAGCCCCAGCATTTT. The chain employs TRBV18 and TRBJ1-5; D gene unclear. There are 13 residues in the CDR3. Germline V CDR1 and CDR2: KGHSH, LQKENI. Trimming took off 3 bases at V and 6 bases at J, with 9 bases between the two ends.

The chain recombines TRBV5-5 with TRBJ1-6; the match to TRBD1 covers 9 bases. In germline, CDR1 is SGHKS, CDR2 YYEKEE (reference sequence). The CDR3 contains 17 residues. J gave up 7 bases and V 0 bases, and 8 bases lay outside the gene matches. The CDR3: CASSLGTGTGMNSPLHF. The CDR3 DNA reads TGTGCCAGCAGCTTGGGTACCGGGACAGGGATGAATTCACCCCTCCACTTT.

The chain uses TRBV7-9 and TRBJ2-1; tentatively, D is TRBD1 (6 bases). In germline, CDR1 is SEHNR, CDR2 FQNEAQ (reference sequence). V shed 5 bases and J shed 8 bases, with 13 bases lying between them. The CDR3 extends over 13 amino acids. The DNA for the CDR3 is TGTGCCAGCAGCCTCAGGGGTATCGATGAGCAGTTCTTC. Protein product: CASSLRGIDEQFF.

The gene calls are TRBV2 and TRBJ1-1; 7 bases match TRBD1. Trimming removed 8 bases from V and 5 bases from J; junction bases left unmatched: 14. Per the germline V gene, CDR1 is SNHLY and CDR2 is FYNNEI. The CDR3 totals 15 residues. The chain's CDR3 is CASAPEATGLTEAFF. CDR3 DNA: TGTGCCAGCGCCCCGGAGGCGACAGGGTTAACTGAAGCTTTCTTT.

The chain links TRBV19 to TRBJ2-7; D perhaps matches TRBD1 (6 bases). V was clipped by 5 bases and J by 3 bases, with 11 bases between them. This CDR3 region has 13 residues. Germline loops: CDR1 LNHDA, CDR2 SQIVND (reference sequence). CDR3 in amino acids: CASSSLQGYEQYF. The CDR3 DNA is TGTGCCAGTAGTTCTCTACAGGGCTACGAGCAGTACTTC.

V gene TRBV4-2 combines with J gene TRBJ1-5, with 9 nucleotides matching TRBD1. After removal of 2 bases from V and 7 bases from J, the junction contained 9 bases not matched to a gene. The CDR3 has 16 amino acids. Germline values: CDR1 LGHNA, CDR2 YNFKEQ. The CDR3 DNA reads TGTGCCAGCAGCCAACCGGGGACAGGGTTGTGGCAGCCCCAGCATTTT. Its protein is CASSQPGTGLWQPQHF.

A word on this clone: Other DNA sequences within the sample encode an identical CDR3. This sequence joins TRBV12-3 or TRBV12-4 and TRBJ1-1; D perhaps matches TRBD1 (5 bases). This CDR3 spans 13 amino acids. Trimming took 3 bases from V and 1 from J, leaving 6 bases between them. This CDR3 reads CASSFTGNTEAFF. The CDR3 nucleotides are TGTGCCAGCAGTTTTACAGGGAACACTGAAGCTTTCTTT.

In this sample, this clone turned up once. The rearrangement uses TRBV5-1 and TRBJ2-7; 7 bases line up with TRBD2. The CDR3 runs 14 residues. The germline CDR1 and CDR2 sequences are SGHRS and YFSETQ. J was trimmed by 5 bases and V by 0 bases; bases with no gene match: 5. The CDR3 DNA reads TGCGCCAGCAGCTTGGGAGCGGGGCTCAACGAGCAGTACTTC. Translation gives CASSLGAGLNEQYF.

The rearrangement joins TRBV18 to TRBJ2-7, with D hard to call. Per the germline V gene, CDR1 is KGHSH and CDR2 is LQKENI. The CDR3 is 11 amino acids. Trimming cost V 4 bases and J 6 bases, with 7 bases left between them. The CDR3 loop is CASSLGFEQYF. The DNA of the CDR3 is TGTGCCAGCTCACTCGGCTTCGAGCAGTACTTC. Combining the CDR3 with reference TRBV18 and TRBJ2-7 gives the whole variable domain NAGVMQNPRHLVRRRGQEARLRCSPMKGHSHVYWYRQLPEEGLKFMVYLQKENIIDESGMPKERFSAEFPKEGPSILRIQQVVRGDSAAYFCASSLGFEQYFGPGTRLTVT.

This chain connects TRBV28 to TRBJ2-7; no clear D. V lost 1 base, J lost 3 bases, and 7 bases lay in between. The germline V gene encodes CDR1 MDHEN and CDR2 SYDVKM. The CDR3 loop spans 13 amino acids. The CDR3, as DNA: TGTGCCAGCAGTTTATTGTCTAGCTACGAGCAGTACTTC. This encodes CASSLLSSYEQYF.

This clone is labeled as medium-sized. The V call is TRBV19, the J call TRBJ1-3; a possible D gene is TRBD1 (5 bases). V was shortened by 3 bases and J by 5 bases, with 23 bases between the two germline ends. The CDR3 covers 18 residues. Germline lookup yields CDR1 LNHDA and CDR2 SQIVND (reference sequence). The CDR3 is CASSIAGTLQGPRNTIYF. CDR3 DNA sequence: TGTGCCAGTAGTATTGCCGGGACCCTTCAGGGCCCGCGAAACACCATATATTTT.

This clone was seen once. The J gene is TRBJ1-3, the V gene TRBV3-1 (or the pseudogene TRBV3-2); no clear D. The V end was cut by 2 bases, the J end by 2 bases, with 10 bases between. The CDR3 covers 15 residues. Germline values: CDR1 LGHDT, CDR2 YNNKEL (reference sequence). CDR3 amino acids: CASSQNPTPGNTIYF. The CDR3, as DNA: TGTGCCAGCAGCCAAAACCCTACGCCTGGAAACACCATATATTTT.

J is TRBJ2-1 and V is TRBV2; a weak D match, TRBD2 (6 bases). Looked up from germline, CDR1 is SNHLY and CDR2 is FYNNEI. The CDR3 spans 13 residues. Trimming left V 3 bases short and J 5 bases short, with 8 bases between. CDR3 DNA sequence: TGTGCCAGCAGTGAGGAGGGAAACAATGAGCAGTTCTTC. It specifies CASSEEGNNEQFF.

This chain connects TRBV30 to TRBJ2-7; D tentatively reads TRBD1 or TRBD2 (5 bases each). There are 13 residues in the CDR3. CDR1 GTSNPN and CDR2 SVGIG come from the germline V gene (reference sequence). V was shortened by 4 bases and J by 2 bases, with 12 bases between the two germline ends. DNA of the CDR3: TGTGCCTGGACCCGGGACGGAGCCTACGAGCAGTACTTC. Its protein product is CAWTRDGAYEQYF.

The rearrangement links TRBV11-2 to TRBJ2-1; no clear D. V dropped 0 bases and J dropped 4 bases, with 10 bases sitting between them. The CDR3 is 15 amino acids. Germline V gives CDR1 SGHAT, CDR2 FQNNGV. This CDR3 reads CASSLERTKYNEQFF. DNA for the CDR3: TGTGCCAGCAGCTTAGAGCGGACGAAATACAATGAGCAGTTCTTC.

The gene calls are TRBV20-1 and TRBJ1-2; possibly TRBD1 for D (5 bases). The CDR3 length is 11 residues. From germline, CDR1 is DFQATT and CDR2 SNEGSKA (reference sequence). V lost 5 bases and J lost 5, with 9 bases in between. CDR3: CSALDSYGYTF. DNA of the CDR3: TGCAGTGCTCTAGACAGTTATGGCTACACCTTC.

The CDR3: CAGDGDSRTDTQYF. The CDR3 DNA follows: TGTGCCGGCGACGGAGACAGCCGCACAGATACGCAGTATTTT. This chain joins TRBV2 and TRBJ2-3, with TRBD1 as a possible D gene (5 bases). This CDR3 contains 14 residues. V was shortened by 11 bases and J by 1 base, with 16 bases between the two germline ends. Germline-derived CDR1 and CDR2 are SNHLY and FYNNEI. The variable domain in full, completed from reference TRBV2 and TRBJ2-3, reads EPEVTQTPSHQVTQMGQEVILRCVPISNHLYFYWYRQILGQKVEFLVSFYNNEISEKSEIFDDQFSVERPDGSNFTLKIRSTKLEDSAMYFCAGDGDSRTDTQYFGPGTRLTVL.

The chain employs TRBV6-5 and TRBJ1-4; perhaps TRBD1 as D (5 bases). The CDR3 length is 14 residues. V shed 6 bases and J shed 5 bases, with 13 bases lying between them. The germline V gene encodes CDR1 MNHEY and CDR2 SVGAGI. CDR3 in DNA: TGTGCCAGCAGAACTGGGGGGGAGAATGAAAAACTGTTTTTT. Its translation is CASRTGGENEKLFF.

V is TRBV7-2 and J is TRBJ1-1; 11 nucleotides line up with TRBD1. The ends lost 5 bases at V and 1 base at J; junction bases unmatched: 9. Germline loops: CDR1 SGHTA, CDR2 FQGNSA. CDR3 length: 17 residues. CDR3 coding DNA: TGTGCCAGCAGCCAGGGACAGGGGGGAAGAGCGAACACTGAAGCTTTCTTT. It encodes CASSQGQGGRANTEAFF.

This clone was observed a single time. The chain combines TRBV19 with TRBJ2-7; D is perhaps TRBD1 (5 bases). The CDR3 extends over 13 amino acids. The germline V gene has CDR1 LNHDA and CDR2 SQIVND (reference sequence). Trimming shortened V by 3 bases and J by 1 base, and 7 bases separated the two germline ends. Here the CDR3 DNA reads TGTGCCAGTAGTATGCAGGGTTCCTACGAGCAGTACTTC. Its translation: CASSMQGSYEQYF.

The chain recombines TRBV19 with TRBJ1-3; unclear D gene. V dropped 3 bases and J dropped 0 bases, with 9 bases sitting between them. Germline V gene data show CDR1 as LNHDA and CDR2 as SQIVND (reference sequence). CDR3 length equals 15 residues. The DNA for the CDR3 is TGTGCCAGTAGTATCTTGGGATTCTCTGGAAACACCATATATTTT. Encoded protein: CASSILGFSGNTIYF.

This CDR3 is CASSPADDGRNYGYTF. The CDR3 bases are TGCGCCAGCAGCCCGGCCGATGACGGCAGAAACTATGGCTACACCTTC. This sequence joins TRBV5-1 and TRBJ1-2; no clear D. CDR3 length: 16 amino acids. The germline CDR1 and CDR2 sequences are SGHRS and YFSETQ. Trimming cost V 4 bases and J 2 bases, with 18 bases left between them.

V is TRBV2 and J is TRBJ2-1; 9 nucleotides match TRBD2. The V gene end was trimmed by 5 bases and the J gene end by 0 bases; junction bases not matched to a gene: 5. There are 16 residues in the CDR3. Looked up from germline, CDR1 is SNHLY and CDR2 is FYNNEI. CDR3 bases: TGTGCCAGCAGTCCGCGGGGGGGGAGCTCCTACAATGAGCAGTTCTTC. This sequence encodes CASSPRGGSSYNEQFF.

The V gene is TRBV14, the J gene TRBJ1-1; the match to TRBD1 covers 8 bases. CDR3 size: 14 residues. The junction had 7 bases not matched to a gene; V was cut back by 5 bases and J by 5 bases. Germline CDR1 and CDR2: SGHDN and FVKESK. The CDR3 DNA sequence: TGTGCCAGCAGCGGGCGGACAGGGTTGACTGAAGCTTTCTTT. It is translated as CASSGRTGLTEAFF.

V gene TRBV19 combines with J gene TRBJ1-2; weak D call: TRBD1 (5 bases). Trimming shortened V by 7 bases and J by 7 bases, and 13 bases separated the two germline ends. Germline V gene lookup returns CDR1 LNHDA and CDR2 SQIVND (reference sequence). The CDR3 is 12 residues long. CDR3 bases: TGTGCCAGTACGGGGCAGCGGTTTGGCTACACCTTC. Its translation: CASTGQRFGYTF.

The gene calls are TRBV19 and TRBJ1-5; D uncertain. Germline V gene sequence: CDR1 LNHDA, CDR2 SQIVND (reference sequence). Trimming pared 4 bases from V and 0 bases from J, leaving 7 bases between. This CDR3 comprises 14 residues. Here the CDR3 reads CASSTLNSNQPQHF. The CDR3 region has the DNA TGTGCCAGTAGTACCCTTAATAGCAATCAGCCCCAGCATTTT.

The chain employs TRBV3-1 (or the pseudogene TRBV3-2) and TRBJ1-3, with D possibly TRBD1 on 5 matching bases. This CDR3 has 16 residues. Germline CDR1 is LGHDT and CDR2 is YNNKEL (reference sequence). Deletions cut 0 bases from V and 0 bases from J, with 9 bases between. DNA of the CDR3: TGTGCCAGCAGCCAAGACGGGACGGACTCTGGAAACACCATATATTTT. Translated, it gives CASSQDGTDSGNTIYF.

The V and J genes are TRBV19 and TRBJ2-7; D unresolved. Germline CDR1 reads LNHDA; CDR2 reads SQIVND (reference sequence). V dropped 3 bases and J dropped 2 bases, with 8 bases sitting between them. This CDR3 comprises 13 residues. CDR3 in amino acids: CASSISLAYEQYF. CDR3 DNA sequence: TGTGCCAGTAGTATCAGTCTAGCCTACGAGCAGTACTTC.

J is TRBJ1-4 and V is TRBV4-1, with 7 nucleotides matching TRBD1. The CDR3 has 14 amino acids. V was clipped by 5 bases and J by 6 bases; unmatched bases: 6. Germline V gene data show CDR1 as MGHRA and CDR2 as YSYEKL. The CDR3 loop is CASSETGEHEKLFF. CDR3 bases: TGCGCCAGCAGCGAAACAGGGGAGCATGAAAAACTGTTTTTT.